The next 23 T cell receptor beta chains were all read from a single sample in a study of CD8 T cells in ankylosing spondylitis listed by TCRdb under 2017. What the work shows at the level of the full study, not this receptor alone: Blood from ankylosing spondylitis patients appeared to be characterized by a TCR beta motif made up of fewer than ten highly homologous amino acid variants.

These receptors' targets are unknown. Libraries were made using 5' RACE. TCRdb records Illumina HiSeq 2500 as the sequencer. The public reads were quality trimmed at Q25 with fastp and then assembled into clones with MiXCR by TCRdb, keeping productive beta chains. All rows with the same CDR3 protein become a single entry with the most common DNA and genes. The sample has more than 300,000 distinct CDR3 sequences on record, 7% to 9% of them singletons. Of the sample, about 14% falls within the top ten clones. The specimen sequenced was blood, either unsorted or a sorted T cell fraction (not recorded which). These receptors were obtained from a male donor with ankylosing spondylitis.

As DNA, the CDR3 is TGTGCCTGGAGTGGGTCTAATCAGCCCCAGCATTTT. This encodes CAWSGSNQPQHF. The rearrangement joins TRBV30 to TRBJ1-5; D ambiguous. The V end lost 1 base, the J end lost 4 bases, and 5 bases lay between the germline ends. This CDR3 is 12 amino acids long. Germline assignment: CDR1 GTSNPN and CDR2 SVGIG (reference sequence).

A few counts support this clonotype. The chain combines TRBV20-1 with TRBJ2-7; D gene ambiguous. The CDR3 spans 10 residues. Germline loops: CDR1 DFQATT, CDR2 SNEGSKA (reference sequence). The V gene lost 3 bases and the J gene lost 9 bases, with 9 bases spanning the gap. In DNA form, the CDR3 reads TGCAGTGCTAGCCAGGCCCCGCAGTACTTC. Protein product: CSASQAPQYF.

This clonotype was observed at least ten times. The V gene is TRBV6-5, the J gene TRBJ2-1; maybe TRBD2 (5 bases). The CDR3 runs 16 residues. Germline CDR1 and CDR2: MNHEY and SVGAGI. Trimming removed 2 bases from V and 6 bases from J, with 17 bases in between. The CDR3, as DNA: TGTGCCAGCAGTTACCTAGCTGGGTATGGTGGCAATGAGCAGTTCTTC. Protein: CASSYLAGYGGNEQFF.

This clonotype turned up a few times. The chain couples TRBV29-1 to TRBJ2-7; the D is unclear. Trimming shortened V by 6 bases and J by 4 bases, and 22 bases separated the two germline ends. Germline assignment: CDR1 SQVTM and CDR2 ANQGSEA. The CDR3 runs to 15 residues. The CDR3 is CSVPSGPSASYEQYF. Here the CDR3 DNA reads TGCAGCGTCCCCTCCGGCCCGAGCGCTTCATACGAGCAGTACTTC.

In DNA, the CDR3 is TGTGCCACCAGCGTTATAGGATACAATGAGCAGTTCTTC. Its translation: CATSVIGYNEQFF. The chain combines TRBV15 with TRBJ2-1; D gene uncertain. This CDR3 comprises 13 residues. V lost 5 bases and J lost 4, with 9 bases in between. Germline assignment: CDR1 LNHNV and CDR2 YYDKDF (reference sequence). The full variable domain, completed using reference TRBV15 and TRBJ2-1, is DAMVIQNPRYQVTQFGKPVTLSCSQTLNHNVMYWYQQKSSQAPKLLFHYYDKDFNNEADTPDNFQSRRPNTSFCFLDIRSPGLGDTAMYLCATSVIGYNEQFFGPGTRLTVL.

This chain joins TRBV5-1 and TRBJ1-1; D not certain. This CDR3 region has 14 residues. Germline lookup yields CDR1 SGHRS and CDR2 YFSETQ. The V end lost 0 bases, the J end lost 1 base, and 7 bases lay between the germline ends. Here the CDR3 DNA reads TGCGCCAGCAGCTTGGGCACTAGGAACACTGAAGCTTTCTTT. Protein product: CASSLGTRNTEAFF.

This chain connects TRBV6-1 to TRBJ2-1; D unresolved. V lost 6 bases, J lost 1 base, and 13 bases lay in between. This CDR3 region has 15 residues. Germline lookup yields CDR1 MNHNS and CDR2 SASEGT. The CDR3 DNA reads TGTGCCAGCAGCGTATTTAGAGTGTCCTACAATGAGCAGTTCTTC. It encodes CASSVFRVSYNEQFF.

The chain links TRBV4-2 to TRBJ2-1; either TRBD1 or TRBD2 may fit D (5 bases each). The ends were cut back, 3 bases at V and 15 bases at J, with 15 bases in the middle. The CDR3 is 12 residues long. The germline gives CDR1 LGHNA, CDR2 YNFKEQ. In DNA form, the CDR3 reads TGTGCCAGCAGCCAGCCGGGACGAACAACGTTCTTC. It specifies CASSQPGRTTFF.

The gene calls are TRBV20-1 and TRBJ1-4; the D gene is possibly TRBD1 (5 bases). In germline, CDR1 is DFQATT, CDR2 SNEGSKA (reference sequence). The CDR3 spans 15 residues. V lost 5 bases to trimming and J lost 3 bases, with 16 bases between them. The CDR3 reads CSAPGRGTSNEKLFF. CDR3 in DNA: TGCAGTGCTCCAGGGCGGGGAACATCTAATGAAAAACTGTTTTTT.

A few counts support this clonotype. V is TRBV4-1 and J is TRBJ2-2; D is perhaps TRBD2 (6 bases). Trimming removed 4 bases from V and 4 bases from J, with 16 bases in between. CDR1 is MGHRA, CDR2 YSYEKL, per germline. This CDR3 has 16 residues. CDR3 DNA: TGCGCCAGCAGCCGTTTGGGGAGGCCGAGCACCGGGGAGCTGTTTTTT. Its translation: CASSRLGRPSTGELFF.

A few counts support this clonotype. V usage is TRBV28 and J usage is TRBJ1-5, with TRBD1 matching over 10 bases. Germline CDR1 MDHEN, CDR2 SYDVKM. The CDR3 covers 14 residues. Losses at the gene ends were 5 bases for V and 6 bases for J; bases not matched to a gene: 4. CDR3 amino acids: CASSERTGGQPQHF. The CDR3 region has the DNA TGTGCCAGCAGTGAAAGGACAGGGGGTCAGCCCCAGCATTTT.

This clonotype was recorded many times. CDR3 sequence (DNA): TGTGCCAGCAGTCTGCGGACTAGCGGGAGAAAAACCGGGGAGCTGTTTTTT. It specifies CASSLRTSGRKTGELFF. The chain is built from TRBV28 and TRBJ2-2, with TRBD2 identical over 13 bases. CDR1 is MDHEN and CDR2 is SYDVKM in the germline V gene. The CDR3 is 17 amino acids. V dropped 5 bases and J dropped 5; count of bases not matched to a gene: 8.

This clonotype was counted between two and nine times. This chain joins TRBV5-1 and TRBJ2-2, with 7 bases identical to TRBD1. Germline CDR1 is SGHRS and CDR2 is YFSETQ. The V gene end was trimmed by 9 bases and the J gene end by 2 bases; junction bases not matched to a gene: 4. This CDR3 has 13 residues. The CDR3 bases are TGCGCCACCCGGGACAGCAACACCGGGGAGCTGTTTTTT. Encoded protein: CATRDSNTGELFF.

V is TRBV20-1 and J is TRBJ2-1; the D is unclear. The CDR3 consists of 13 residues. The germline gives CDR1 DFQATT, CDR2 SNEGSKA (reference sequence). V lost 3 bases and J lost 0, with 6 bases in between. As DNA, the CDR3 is TGCAGTGCTAGTAGCCTCTCCTACAATGAGCAGTTCTTC. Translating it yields CSASSLSYNEQFF.

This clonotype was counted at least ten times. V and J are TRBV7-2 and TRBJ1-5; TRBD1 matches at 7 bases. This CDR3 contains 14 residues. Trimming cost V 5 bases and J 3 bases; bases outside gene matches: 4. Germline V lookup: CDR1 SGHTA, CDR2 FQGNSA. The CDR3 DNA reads TGTGCCAGCAGCCCGACAGGGCCCAATCAGCCCCAGCATTTT. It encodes CASSPTGPNQPQHF.

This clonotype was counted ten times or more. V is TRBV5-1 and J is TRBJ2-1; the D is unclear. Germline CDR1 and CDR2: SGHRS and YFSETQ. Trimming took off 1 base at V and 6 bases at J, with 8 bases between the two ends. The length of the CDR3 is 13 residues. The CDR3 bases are TGCGCCAGCAGCTTGCCCACGGGCAATGAGCAGTTCTTC. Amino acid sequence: CASSLPTGNEQFF.

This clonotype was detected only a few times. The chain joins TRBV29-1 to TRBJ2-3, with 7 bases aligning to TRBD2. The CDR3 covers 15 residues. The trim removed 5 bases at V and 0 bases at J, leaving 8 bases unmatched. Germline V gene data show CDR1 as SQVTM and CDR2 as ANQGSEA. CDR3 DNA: TGCAGCGTTTTCAGAGCGGGGTCTAGCACAGATACGCAGTATTTT. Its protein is CSVFRAGSSTDTQYF.

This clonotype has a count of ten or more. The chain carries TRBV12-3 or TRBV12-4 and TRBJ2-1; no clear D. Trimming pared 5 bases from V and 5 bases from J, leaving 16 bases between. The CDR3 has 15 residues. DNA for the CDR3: TGTGCCAGCAGTCTGGGTGACGCGTACGACAATGAGCAGTTCTTC. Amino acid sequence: CASSLGDAYDNEQFF.

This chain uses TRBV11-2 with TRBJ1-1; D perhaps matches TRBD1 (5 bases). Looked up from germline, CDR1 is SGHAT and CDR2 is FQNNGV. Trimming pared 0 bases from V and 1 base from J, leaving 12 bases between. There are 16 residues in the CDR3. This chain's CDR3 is CASSLDIFGQNTEAFF. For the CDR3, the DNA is TGTGCCAGCAGCTTAGATATATTCGGACAGAACACTGAAGCTTTCTTT.

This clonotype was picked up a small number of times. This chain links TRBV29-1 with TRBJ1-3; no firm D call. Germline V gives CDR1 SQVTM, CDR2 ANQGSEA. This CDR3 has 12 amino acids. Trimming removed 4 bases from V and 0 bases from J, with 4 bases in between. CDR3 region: CSVASSGNTIYF. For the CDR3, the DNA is TGCAGCGTTGCAAGCTCTGGAAACACCATATATTTT. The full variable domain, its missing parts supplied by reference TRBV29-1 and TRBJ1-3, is SAVISQKPSRDICQRGTSLTIQCQVDSQVTMMFWYRQQPGQSLTLIATANQGSEATYESGFVIDKFPISRPNLTFSTLTVSNMSPEDSSIYLCSVASSGNTIYFGEGSWLTVV.

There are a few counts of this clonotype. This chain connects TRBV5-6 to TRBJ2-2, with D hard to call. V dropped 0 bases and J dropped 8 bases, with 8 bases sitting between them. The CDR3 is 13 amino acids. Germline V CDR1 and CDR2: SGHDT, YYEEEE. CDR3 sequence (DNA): TGTGCCAGCAGCTTGGTTGTTGTGGGGGAGCTGTTTTTT. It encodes CASSLVVVGELFF.

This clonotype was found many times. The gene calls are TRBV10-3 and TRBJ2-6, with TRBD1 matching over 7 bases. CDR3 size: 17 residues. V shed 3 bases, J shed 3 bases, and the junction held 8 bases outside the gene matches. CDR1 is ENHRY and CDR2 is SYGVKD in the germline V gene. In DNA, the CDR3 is TGTGCCATCAGTGAAGGGGGCCAACGAGGTGGGGCCAACGTCCTGACTTTC. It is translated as CAISEGGQRGGANVLTF.

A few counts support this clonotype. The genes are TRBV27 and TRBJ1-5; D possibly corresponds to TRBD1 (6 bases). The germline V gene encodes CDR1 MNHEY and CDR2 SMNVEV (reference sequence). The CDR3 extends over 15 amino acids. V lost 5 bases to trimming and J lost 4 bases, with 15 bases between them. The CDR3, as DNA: TGTGCCAGCAGTAAAGGGGGTCGTACAAATCAGCCCCAGCATTTT. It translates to CASSKGGRTNQPQHF.